The next 23 T cell receptor beta chains were all read from a single sample in a study of T cells after yellow fever vaccination. TCRdb independently ran MiXCR on the 5' RACE reads; one entry per CDR3 protein. The sample consists of 450,000 to 650,000 distinct CDR3 sequences, 21% of them appearing once. The starting material was PBMCs, obtained roughly 20 days after the first yellow fever vaccination. The receptors were gathered from a man younger than 30 who received the YFV17D yellow fever vaccine.

This clonotype has a handful of counts. For the CDR3, the DNA is TGTGCCAGCAGCCAAGATAGTCCGGGGGATTATACGCAGTATTTT. The encoded protein is CASSQDSPGDYTQYF. The chain couples TRBV4-2 to TRBJ2-3; the D gene is possibly TRBD2 (6 bases). The germline gives CDR1 LGHNA, CDR2 YNFKEQ. Trimming shortened V by 0 bases and J by 7 bases, and 14 bases separated the two germline ends. CDR3 size: 15 residues.

In nucleotides, the CDR3 is TGTGCCAGCAGCTTAGTCCAGATGACAGGGAATAATTCACCCCTCCACTTT. It yields the protein CASSLVQMTGNNSPLHF. This chain connects TRBV7-6 to TRBJ1-6, with 7 bases lining up with TRBD1. The CDR3 is 17 amino acids. CDR1 SGHVS and CDR2 FNYEAQ come from the germline V gene. Trimming took 1 base from V and 5 from J; bases not matched to a gene: 8.

In this sample, this clonotype turned up many times. The V and J genes are TRBV12-3 or TRBV12-4 and TRBJ1-2; D remains unclear. The CDR3 spans 14 residues. V shed 6 bases and J shed 8 bases, with 19 bases lying between them. The CDR3 bases are TGTGCCAGCAGGGACGAGGACGGTGCTGGAGGCTACACCTTC. It is translated as CASRDEDGAGGYTF.

This clonotype was observed many times. The chain joins TRBV5-1 to TRBJ2-3, with D possibly TRBD2 on 6 matching bases. This CDR3 comprises 14 residues. Deletions cut 0 bases from V and 1 base from J, with 6 bases between. CDR1 SGHRS and CDR2 YFSETQ come from the germline V gene. Here the CDR3 DNA reads TGCGCCAGCAGCTTGGGGGAGGGCACAGATACGCAGTATTTT. The encoded protein is CASSLGEGTDTQYF.

This clonotype has a count of ten or more. The chain joins TRBV4-2 to TRBJ2-7, with D possibly being TRBD1 or TRBD2 (5 bases each). Germline V gene sequence: CDR1 LGHNA, CDR2 YNFKEQ. The CDR3 length is 17 residues. Trimming left V 1 base short and J 0 bases short, with 16 bases between. The CDR3 coding sequence is TGTGCCAGCAGCCAAGGAGGGGTAGAACCCCGCTCCTACGAGCAGTACTTC. It encodes CASSQGGVEPRSYEQYF.

This clonotype was seen more than once but under ten times. The chain combines TRBV6-2 or TRBV6-3 with TRBJ2-1, with D tentatively TRBD2 (6 bases). The length of the CDR3 is 16 residues. Germline assignment: CDR1 MNHEY and CDR2 SVGEGT. V lost 0 bases to trimming and J lost 7 bases, with 16 bases between them. This CDR3 reads CASSYSGTGWTNEQFF. For the CDR3, the DNA is TGTGCCAGCAGTTACTCGGGGACTGGCTGGACGAATGAGCAGTTCTTC.

This clonotype has a handful of counts. The rearrangement uses TRBV7-2 and TRBJ1-6; D is ambiguous. The V gene's germline CDR1 is SGHTA and CDR2 FQGNSA. Trimming took off 2 bases at V and 10 bases at J, with 12 bases between the two ends. There are 14 residues in the CDR3. CDR3 in amino acids: CASSLNPGGSPLHF. The CDR3 nucleotides are TGTGCCAGCAGCTTAAATCCCGGTGGATCACCCCTCCACTTT.

This clonotype occurred once. V usage is TRBV6-5 and J usage is TRBJ2-6; no reliable D call. V was trimmed by 4 bases and J by 2 bases, leaving 9 bases between them. Germline V gene sequence: CDR1 MNHEY, CDR2 SVGAGI. This CDR3 has 15 amino acids. CDR3 in amino acids: CASSWPSAGANVLTF. In nucleotides, the CDR3 is TGTGCCAGCAGTTGGCCATCGGCTGGGGCCAACGTCCTGACTTTC.

The chain has TRBV20-1 and TRBJ2-5, with 13 positions matching TRBD2. This CDR3 contains 14 residues. CDR1 is DFQATT, CDR2 SNEGSKA, per germline (reference sequence). V lost 5 bases to trimming and J lost 10 bases; unmatched junction nucleotides: 10. The CDR3 region has the DNA TGCAGTGCTTCCAAGACTAGCGGGGGGTGGGGCCAGTACTTC. Amino acid sequence: CSASKTSGGWGQYF.

The rearrangement joins TRBV12-5 to TRBJ2-7; 9 bases line up with TRBD1. The CDR3 is made up of 16 amino acids. With 1 base clipped from V and 7 bases from J, the junction kept 11 bases outside the gene matches. From germline, CDR1 is LGHNT and CDR2 FRNRAP. The chain's CDR3 is CASGLETRDRVREQYF. Written as DNA, the CDR3 is TGTGCTAGTGGTTTGGAAACGCGGGACAGGGTAAGGGAGCAGTACTTC.

In its sample, this clonotype was seen a few times. This rearrangement joins TRBV27 to TRBJ2-2, with a tentative D call TRBD1 (5 bases). CDR1 and CDR2 (germline): MNHEY, SMNVEV (reference sequence). V was trimmed by 0 bases and J by 7 bases, leaving 12 bases between them. This CDR3 has 15 amino acids. CDR3 residues: CASSLSAGLIGELFF. Here the CDR3 DNA reads TGTGCCAGCAGTTTATCGGCAGGGCTAATCGGGGAGCTGTTTTTT.

The chain couples TRBV6-5 to TRBJ1-5, with D maybe TRBD1 (5 bases). The V end lost 2 bases, the J end lost 0 bases, and 17 bases lay between the germline ends. The CDR3 length is 18 residues. From germline, CDR1 is MNHEY and CDR2 SVGAGI. Here the CDR3 reads CASSYLGGVGYSNQPQHF. DNA of the CDR3: TGTGCCAGCAGTTACCTCGGGGGGGTCGGATATAGCAATCAGCCCCAGCATTTT.

The rearrangement joins TRBV6-1 to TRBJ2-7; a possible D gene is TRBD2 (7 bases). With 6 bases removed from V and 3 bases from J, the gap between germline ends came to 15 bases. The CDR3 sequence is 14 residues long. Germline CDR1 and CDR2: MNHNS and SASEGT. The DNA of the CDR3 is TGTGCCAGCAGATCGGGGGAGGGGGACTACGAGCAGTACGTC. Translated, it gives CASRSGEGDYEQYV.

V usage is TRBV15 and J usage is TRBJ2-5, with D possibly being TRBD2 (6 bases). The CDR3 loop spans 13 amino acids. Germline V gene sequence: CDR1 LNHNV, CDR2 YYDKDF (reference sequence). V lost 1 base and J 10 bases, leaving 13 bases between the germline ends. Written as DNA, the CDR3 is TGTGCCACCAGCAGAGGAGACGGCGGGGACCAGTACTTC. It translates to CATSRGDGGDQYF. Full variable domain (remainder filled in from reference TRBV15 and TRBJ2-5): DAMVIQNPRYQVTQFGKPVTLSCSQTLNHNVMYWYQQKSSQAPKLLFHYYDKDFNNEADTPDNFQSRRPNTSFCFLDIRSPGLGDTAMYLCATSRGDGGDQYFGPGTRLLVL.

A few counts support this clonotype. The chain joins TRBV21-1 to TRBJ1-3; the table names TRBD1, a call not compared with the DNA. TRBV21-1 is recorded as a pseudogene. This CDR3 has 14 residues. CDR3 region: CASSVRSTGIAIYF. CDR3 sequence (DNA): TGTGCCAGCAGCGTCAGAAGTACAGGGATAGCCATATATTTT.

The chain carries TRBV4-1 and TRBJ2-7, with a possible D match to TRBD1 (6 bases). This CDR3 is built from 17 residues. In germline, CDR1 is MGHRA, CDR2 YSYEKL. V was pared by 1 base and J by 3 bases, with 19 bases between. The CDR3 region is CASSQGGSRTDSYEQYF. The DNA for the CDR3 is TGCGCCAGCAGCCAAGGGGGCTCAAGGACAGACAGCTACGAGCAGTACTTC.

This clonotype was counted many times. V gene TRBV12-3 or TRBV12-4 combines with J gene TRBJ2-5, with 14 nucleotides matching TRBD2. This CDR3 region has 15 residues. The trim removed 5 bases at V and 7 bases at J, leaving 6 bases unmatched. As DNA, the CDR3 is TGTGCCAGCAGTCAGGGACTAGCGGGGGCGGGGACCCAGTACTTC. Encoded protein: CASSQGLAGAGTQYF.

A word on this clonotype: This may stem from a read error, because a much larger clone lies one nucleotide away. V and J are TRBV29-1 and TRBJ1-1; D gene uncertain. V was shortened by 3 bases and J by 1 base, with 6 bases between the two germline ends. The CDR3 runs to 12 residues. CDR1 is SQVTM, CDR2 ANQGSEA, per germline. DNA of the CDR3: TGCAGCGTTGAGTGGGGGAACACTGAAGCTTTCTTT. Encoded protein: CSVEWGNTEAFF.

DNA of the CDR3: TGCGCCAGCAGCTTTCGGCAGCGTAACTATGGCTACACCTTC. Translating gives CASSFRQRNYGYTF. The rearrangement links TRBV5-1 to TRBJ1-2; the D is unclear. CDR3 length: 14 residues. Germline CDR1 reads SGHRS; CDR2 reads YFSETQ. The V gene lost 2 bases and the J gene lost 1 base, with 9 bases spanning the gap.

This clonotype was seen a handful of times. The chain links TRBV20-1 to TRBJ2-5, with 7 positions matching TRBD2. Germline V lookup: CDR1 DFQATT, CDR2 SNEGSKA (reference sequence). The junction had 2 bases not matched to a gene; V was cut back by 3 bases and J by 4 bases. The CDR3 runs 12 residues. Here the CDR3 DNA reads TGCAGTGCTAGCCGGGAGGTAGAGACCCAGTACTTC. It is translated as CSASREVETQYF.

This clonotype has only a few counts. The V gene is TRBV7-9, the J gene TRBJ1-5; D is uncertain. Trimming removed 1 base at V and 5 bases at J, with 9 bases between. Germline CDR1 is SEHNR and CDR2 is FQNEAQ (reference sequence). The length of the CDR3 is 14 residues. CDR3 sequence (DNA): TGTGCCAGCAGCTTAGAGGATATCTATCAGCCCCAGCATTTT. Protein sequence: CASSLEDIYQPQHF. Full variable domain (missing parts from reference TRBV7-9 and TRBJ1-5): DTGVSQNPRHKITKRGQNVTFRCDPISEHNRLYWYRQTLGQGPEFLTYFQNEAQLEKSRLLSDRFSAERPKGSFSTLEIQRTEQGDSAMYLCASSLEDIYQPQHFGDGTRLSIL.

J is TRBJ2-3 and V is TRBV3-1, with 9 nucleotides matching TRBD2. The germline gives CDR1 LGHDT, CDR2 YNNKEL (reference sequence). The CDR3 loop spans 16 amino acids. The trim removed 4 bases at V and 5 bases at J, leaving 10 bases unmatched. The CDR3 is CASSLFSGGVGDTQYF. For the CDR3, the DNA is TGTGCCAGCAGCCTATTTAGCGGGGGTGTGGGAGATACGCAGTATTTT.

The chain links TRBV28 to TRBJ2-1; D is unclear. This CDR3 is built from 11 residues. Germline loops: CDR1 MDHEN, CDR2 SYDVKM. Trimming removed 4 bases from V and 9 bases from J, with 7 bases in between. The CDR3 loop reads CASSSVREQFF. The CDR3 nucleotides read TGTGCCAGCAGTTCAGTTCGTGAGCAGTTCTTC. Combining the CDR3 with reference TRBV28 and TRBJ2-1 gives the whole variable domain DVKVTQSSRYLVKRTGEKVFLECVQDMDHENMFWYRQDPGLGLRLIYFSYDVKMKEKGDIPEGYSVSREKKERFSLILESASTNQTSMYLCASSSVREQFFGPGTRLTVL.